This is a list of T cell receptor beta chains from one sample in a study of Graves' ophthalmopathy and Graves' hyperthyroidism. TCRdb re-called the multiplex PCR reads through MiXCR, storing one row per CDR3 protein. This sample has about 370,000 distinct CDR3 sequences; approximately 18% occur once, and the top ten carry 2.4%. Sequencing was done on a sample of peripheral blood. These receptors were collected from an adult woman with stable Graves' hyperthyroidism. Each CDR3 is given with its conserved first and last residue. D genes are given only for firm matches. Clone size appears in some rows only: once, few, many, or a class for an expanded clone.

D,V,J,size,DNA,CDR3
-,TRBV20-1,TRBJ2-5,many,TGCAGTGCTAGTGCCCAGGGTTTGGAGACCCAGTACTTC,CSASAQGLETQYF
-,TRBV12-3/TRBV12-4,TRBJ1-2,many,TGTGCCAGCACTACCCAGGGGATCTATGGCTACACCTTC,CASTTQGIYGYTF
-,TRBV19,TRBJ2-7,many,TGTGCCAGTAGTATAAACGGCTTTACCGGCGGGATAATCTACGAGCAGTACTTC,CASSINGFTGGIIYEQYF
-,TRBV25-1,TRBJ1-2,many,TGTGCCAGCAGTGATTTCTATGGCTACACCTTC,CASSDFYGYTF
TRBD1,TRBV27,TRBJ1-1,many,TGTGCCAGCCTGAGACAGGGGCCGACGAACACTGAAGCTTTCTTT,CASLRQGPTNTEAFF
TRBD1,TRBV28,TRBJ2-4,-,TGTGCCAGCAGTTTGCTGACAGGGCGAGCCAAAAACATTCAGTACTTC,CASSLLTGRAKNIQYF
-,TRBV27,TRBJ2-7,many,TGTGCCAGCAGTTTTTTGGGGGCGCAGGCCGAGCAGTACTTC,CASSFLGAQAEQYF
TRBD1,TRBV9,TRBJ1-2,many,TGTGCCAGCAGCGATGACAGGGATGGTGGCTACACCTTC,CASSDDRDGGYTF
-,TRBV12-3/TRBV12-4,TRBJ2-5,-,TGTGCCAGCAGTTCGGCACGCCGACCCCAAGAGACCCAGTACTTC,CASSSARRPQETQYF
TRBD1,TRBV6-1,TRBJ1-5,once,TGTGCCAGCAGTAGTACAGGGGGCAGGAGCAATCAGCCCCAGCATTTT,CASSSTGGRSNQPQHF
-,TRBV27,TRBJ2-7,few,TGTGCCAGCAGTTTATTGGGCCACCTCGCCTACGAGCAGTACTTC,CASSLLGHLAYEQYF
-,TRBV4-1,TRBJ2-7,many,TGCGCCAGCAGCCAAGGGCGGAGCTCCTACGAGCAGTACTTC,CASSQGRSSYEQYF
-,TRBV20-1,TRBJ2-7,many,TGCAGTGCTAGGAAGCGGGCTCAGGTCTACGAGCAGTACTTC,CSARKRAQVYEQYF
-,TRBV15,TRBJ2-5,many,TGTGCCACCAGCAGAGATCGGCCAGATGGGGAGACCCAGTACTTC,CATSRDRPDGETQYF
TRBD2,TRBV20-1,TRBJ2-7,-,TGCAGTGCTAGAGATTCTGGACGGGAGGCGCTCTACGAGCAGTACTTC,CSARDSGREALYEQYF
TRBD2,TRBV6-5,TRBJ2-7,many,TGTGCCAGCACTCCTTCGGGGGGGGCCTACGAGCAGTACTTC,CASTPSGGAYEQYF
-,TRBV12-3/TRBV12-4,TRBJ1-2,many,TGTGCCAGCAGTTTGGGAACCCTGAATGGCTACACCTTC,CASSLGTLNGYTF
-,TRBV6-5,TRBJ2-4,few,TGTGCCAGCAGTTTCGACAGGGAGGTTGGCGTTAAGTACTTC,CASSFDREVGVKYF
-,TRBV24-1,TRBJ2-2,-,TGTGCCTCTCAGGGGGGCACCGGGGAGCTGTTTTTT,CASQGGTGELFF
TRBD2,TRBV20-1,TRBJ2-5,many,TGCAGCGCTGCCTCTAGCGGGACGACCCAGTACTTC,CSAASSGTTQYF
TRBD1,TRBV6-1,TRBJ2-4,many,TGTGCCAGCAGGCCGGGACAGGGGGCGTCTACAGCCAAAAACATTAAGTACTTC,CASRPGQGASTAKNIKYF
-,TRBV19,TRBJ1-1,many,TGTGCCAGTTACACAGGGATGAACACTGAAGCTTTCTTT,CASYTGMNTEAFF
TRBD1,TRBV10-3,TRBJ2-7,-,TGTGCCATCAGGATCGACAGGGCCTACGAGCAGTACTTC,CAIRIDRAYEQYF
-,TRBV12-3/TRBV12-4,TRBJ1-2,-,TGTGCCAGCAGTTTACTCCCAGGCGTTGGCTACACCTTC,CASSLLPGVGYTF
-,TRBV18,TRBJ2-7,many,TGTGCCAGCTCACCAAAAGCGGACTCCTACGAGCAGTACTTC,CASSPKADSYEQYF
TRBD1,TRBV20-1,TRBJ1-2,many,TGCAGTGCTAGCGGGACAGCCGCGGGACGCTACACCTTC,CSASGTAAGRYTF
TRBD1,TRBV10-2,TRBJ2-7,many,TGCGCCAGCAGCCGGACAGGCGGCGAGCAGTACTTC,CASSRTGGEQYF
TRBD1,TRBV3-1,TRBJ2-7,many,TGTGCCAGCAGTCGGGCCGGACAGGGCTACGAGCAGTACTTC,CASSRAGQGYEQYF
-,TRBV6-1,TRBJ2-7,many,TGTGCCAGCGCTTCAGGGAATTACGAGCAGTACTTC,CASASGNYEQYF
TRBD1,TRBV7-2,TRBJ2-7,many,TGTGCCAGCAGCTTAGCGACAGGGGATCACTACGAGCAGTACTTC,CASSLATGDHYEQYF
TRBD1,TRBV9,TRBJ2-7,few,TGTGCCAGCAGCGTCGGGACAGGAACCTACGAGCAGTACTTC,CASSVGTGTYEQYF
-,TRBV18,TRBJ2-7,many,TGTGCCAGCTCAAGGGACTCCCACGAGCAGTACTTC,CASSRDSHEQYF
TRBD2,TRBV20-1,TRBJ2-7,-,TGCAGTGCTAGACCTAGCGGGAGAACCTACGAGCAGTACTTC,CSARPSGRTYEQYF
-,TRBV5-1,TRBJ2-6,many,TGCGCCAGCACTTCGGGCTCTGGGGCCAACGTCCTGACTTTC,CASTSGSGANVLTF
-,TRBV4-1,TRBJ2-7,many,TGCGCCAGCAGCCAAGAGAAGACGGCCCCCTACGAGCAGTACTTC,CASSQEKTAPYEQYF
-,TRBV6-1,TRBJ1-1,-,TGTGCCAGCCACCGGACAGCAGCAAACACTGAAGCTTTCTTT,CASHRTAANTEAFF
-,TRBV7-2,TRBJ1-1,many,TGTGCCAGCAGCACAATTCGACAGCCCATGAACACTGAAGCTTTCTTT,CASSTIRQPMNTEAFF
TRBD2,TRBV4-1,TRBJ2-7,many,TGCGCCAGCAGCCAAGATCCAGCGGGAGGTCCTAGAGAGCAGTACTTC,CASSQDPAGGPREQYF
-,TRBV12-3/TRBV12-4,TRBJ1-5,many,TGTGCCAGCAGTGACCGACAGTATAGCAATCAGCCCCAGCATTTT,CASSDRQYSNQPQHF
-,TRBV19,TRBJ1-1,many,TGTGCCAGTAGTCAGGGGAGCATGAACACTGAAGCTTTCTTT,CASSQGSMNTEAFF
-,TRBV28,TRBJ2-4,many,TGTGCCAGCGGCTTTGGGGGCAGCAGGAACATTAAGTACTTC,CASGFGGSRNIKYF